This TCR beta chain was documented in a study of blood T cell repertoires in COVID-19. In the study overall: Specimens from acute and convalescent COVID-19 originated in the United States, Italy and Spain.

Repertoires were generated with immunoSEQ multiplex PCR, while TCRdb's copy carries only in-frame clones and drops some. The data contain about 99,000 clones, around 83% of them singletons. The sample consisted of peripheral blood. This TCR was sampled from an older man with active or convalescent COVID-19.

The CDR3 reads CASSLGGIGNQPQHF. As DNA, the CDR3 is TGTGCCAGCAGTTTGGGGGGGATCGGCAATCAGCCCCAGCATTTT. This chain links TRBV28 with TRBJ1-5; maybe TRBD1 (5 bases). CDR3 length: 15 residues. Germline CDR1 reads MDHEN; CDR2 reads SYDVKM. Trimming took 3 bases from V and 2 from J, leaving 11 bases between them.